The rows below give T cell receptor beta chains drawn from one sample of a study of cytomegalovirus exposure and HLA in healthy donors. TCRdb's copy holds only in-frame clones and misses some; the assay was immunoSEQ multiplex PCR. In total, the table holds just under 60,000 clones. The source material was PBMCs. The origin of the receptors is a male donor in good health and CMV-seronegative. CDR3s include the opening cysteine and the closing phenylalanine or tryptophan. A D gene is named only where the DNA matches it firmly.

cdr3_length | j_call | v_call | d_call | cdr3_nt | cdr3_aa
14 | TRBJ1-1 | TRBV7-9 | NA | TGTGCCAGCAGATTCCCTGGCGGGGCGGGTGAAGATTTCTTT | CASRFPGGAGEDFF
16 | TRBJ1-5 | TRBV7-3 | NA | TGTGCCAGCAGCTTGGGGGGGAAGGGAGGGTATCAGCCCCAGCATTTT | CASSLGGKGGYQPQHF
14 | TRBJ1-5 | TRBV7-9 | TRBD1 | TGTGCCAGCAGCCCGACAGGGACGCATCAGCCCCAGCATTTT | CASSPTGTHQPQHF
14 | TRBJ1-1 | TRBV6-4 | NA | TGTGCCAGCAGTGACTCGCCGGGGAGCACTGAAGCTTTCTTT | CASSDSPGSTEAFF
12 | TRBJ1-1 | TRBV30 | NA | TGTGCCTGGAGTAGAAGGGGGTCTGAAGCTTTCTTT | CAWSRRGSEAFF
17 | TRBJ2-7 | TRBV5-1 | NA | TGCGCCAGCTCCATCGGGATAGCTCGGGAGCTCGCCTACGAGCAGTACTTC | CASSIGIARELAYEQYF
14 | TRBJ1-2 | TRBV7-2 | NA | TGTGCCAGCAGCGGCACAGGGCCCAGGGGAGGCTACACCTTC | CASSGTGPRGGYTF
15 | TRBJ2-7 | TRBV6-4 | NA | TGTGCCAGCAGTGACTCGGGTCGGCAGGGCTACGAGCAGTACTTC | CASSDSGRQGYEQYF
14 | TRBJ1-1 | TRBV5-4 | NA | TGTGCCAGCGGCAACCAGGATCTTAGGACTGAAGCTTTCTTT | CASGNQDLRTEAFF
14 | TRBJ1-2 | TRBV6-1 | TRBD1 | TGTGCCAGCAGAGCTGTGGACAGGGTGCAAGGCTACACCTTC | CASRAVDRVQGYTF
15 | TRBJ1-4 | TRBV9 | NA | TGTGCCAGCAGCGTAGGGGAAAGGGGATCTGAAAAACTGTTTTTT | CASSVGERGSEKLFF
12 | TRBJ1-6 | TRBV7-2 | NA | TGTGCCAGCAGCGCAGCAGGAGGAACCCTACACTTT | CASSAAGGTLHF
19 | TRBJ2-1 | TRBV7-9 | TRBD2 | TGTGCCAGCAGCCTCCGAAGACTAGCGGAGATGAGCTCCGACAATGAGCAGTTCTTC | CASSLRRLAEMSSDNEQFF
17 | TRBJ1-2 | TRBV5-1 | TRBD1 | TGCGCCAGCGCGACAGGGGACAGCGCGTTAGCTAACTATGGCTACACCTTC | CASATGDSALANYGYTF
13 | TRBJ2-7 | TRBV15 | NA | TGTGCCACCAGCAGGGGCAGCGGAGGCGAGCAGTACTTC | CATSRGSGGEQYF
16 | TRBJ1-3 | TRBV19 | NA | TGTGCCAGTAACGACAGACCCAGTAGCTCTGGAAACACCATATATTTT | CASNDRPSSSGNTIYF
11 | TRBJ2-7 | TRBV30 | TRBD1 | TGTGCCTGGAGTAGGGACAGGGGCGAGTACTTC | CAWSRDRGEYF
16 | TRBJ2-1 | TRBV9 | TRBD2 | TGTGCCAGCAGCGTAGCCCTAAGCGGGAACGGCAATGAGCAGTTCTTC | CASSVALSGNGNEQFF
13 | TRBJ1-5 | TRBV18 | NA | TGTGCCAGCTCCCCGGGTCGGAATCAGCCCCAGCATTTT | CASSPGRNQPQHF
14 | TRBJ1-2 | TRBV2 | NA | TGTGCCAGCAGGGACAGCCGATCTAACTATGGCTGCACCTTC | CASRDSRSNYGCTF
16 | TRBJ2-7 | TRBV6-1 | TRBD2 | TGTGCCAGCAGTGAAGCGGCGGGGGGGTTCTTATACGAGCAGTACTTC | CASSEAAGGFLYEQYF
15 | TRBJ1-2 | TRBV30 | NA | TGTGCCTGGAGTGTAGTGGGGCGGCCGAACTATGGCTACACCTTC | CAWSVVGRPNYGYTF
15 | TRBJ1-2 | TRBV7-9 | NA | TGTGCCAGCAGCTCCGGGCAGGGGCCCGTCATCGGCTACACCTTC | CASSSGQGPVIGYTF
15 | TRBJ2-5 | TRBV5-1 | TRBD1 | TGCGCCAGCAGCCCGGGGACAGACCACCAAGAGACCCAGTACTTC | CASSPGTDHQETQYF
17 | TRBJ2-4 | TRBV18 | NA | TGTGCCAGCTCACCACTAGACTCAAATTTAGCCAAAAACATTCAGTACTTC | CASSPLDSNLAKNIQYF
15 | TRBJ2-7 | TRBV6-5 | TRBD2 | TGTGCCAGCAGCCCCGGGGGGTTCAGCTCCTACGAGCAGTACTTC | CASSPGGFSSYEQYF
13 | TRBJ2-7 | TRBV28 | NA | TGTGCCAGCAGCCCCGGGAATAACTACGAGCAGTACTTC | CASSPGNNYEQYF
15 | TRBJ2-7 | TRBV6-5 | TRBD1 | TGTGCCAGCAGGTACCAGGGACAGACAACCTACGAGCAGTACTTC | CASRYQGQTTYEQYF
14 | TRBJ1-2 | TRBV5-4 | NA | TGTGCCAGCAGCTTTAACAGGGAGAACTATGGCTACACCTTC | CASSFNRENYGYTF
14 | TRBJ2-7 | TRBV5-6 | TRBD1 | TGTGCCAGCAGCGTGACAGGGGGGGCCTACGAGCAGTACTTC | CASSVTGGAYEQYF
14 | TRBJ2-1 | TRBV27 | TRBD2 | TGTGCCAGCAGTAGGGCGGGGGTCGTCAATGAGCAGTTCTTC | CASSRAGVVNEQFF
12 | TRBJ2-1 | TRBV30 | NA | TGTGCCTGGAGTAACAGGGCCTCTGAGCAGTTCTTC | CAWSNRASEQFF
16 | TRBJ2-2 | TRBV28 | TRBD2 | TGTGCCAGCAGTTTTGGGGGGACTAGCGGGATCGGGGAGCTGTTTTTT | CASSFGGTSGIGELFF
15 | TRBJ2-4 | TRBV5-1 | TRBD2 | TGCGCCAGCAGCTTGGCCGGGGGGGCCAAAAACATTCAGTACTTC | CASSLAGGAKNIQYF
13 | TRBJ2-7 | TRBV19 | NA | TGTGCCAGTCAGGGACAAAGCTCCTACGAGCAGTACTTC | CASQGQSSYEQYF
14 | TRBJ2-5 | TRBV18 | NA | TGTGCCAGCTCACCAAGGGGGACCGCAGAGAACCAGTACTTC | CASSPRGTAENQYF
11 | TRBJ2-1 | TRBV27 | NA | TGTGCCAGCAGACAAATCAATGAGCAGTTCTTC | CASRQINEQFF
14 | TRBJ2-7 | TRBV28 | TRBD2 | TGTGCCAGCAGAACCGGGACTAGCGGCTACGAGCAGTACTTC | CASRTGTSGYEQYF
14 | TRBJ1-2 | TRBV7-2 | NA | TGTGCCAGCAGCCCGGGGGGATCTAACTATGGCTACACCTTC | CASSPGGSNYGYTF
16 | TRBJ2-5 | TRBV4-1 | NA | TGCGCCAGCAGCCAAGGCGACCGGGGGACCCAAGAGACCCAGTACTTC | CASSQGDRGTQETQYF
14 | TRBJ1-2 | TRBV25-1 | TRBD1 | TGTGCCAGCTGCAAAGGGGGCATTCCGGAGGGCTACACCTTC | CASCKGGIPEGYTF